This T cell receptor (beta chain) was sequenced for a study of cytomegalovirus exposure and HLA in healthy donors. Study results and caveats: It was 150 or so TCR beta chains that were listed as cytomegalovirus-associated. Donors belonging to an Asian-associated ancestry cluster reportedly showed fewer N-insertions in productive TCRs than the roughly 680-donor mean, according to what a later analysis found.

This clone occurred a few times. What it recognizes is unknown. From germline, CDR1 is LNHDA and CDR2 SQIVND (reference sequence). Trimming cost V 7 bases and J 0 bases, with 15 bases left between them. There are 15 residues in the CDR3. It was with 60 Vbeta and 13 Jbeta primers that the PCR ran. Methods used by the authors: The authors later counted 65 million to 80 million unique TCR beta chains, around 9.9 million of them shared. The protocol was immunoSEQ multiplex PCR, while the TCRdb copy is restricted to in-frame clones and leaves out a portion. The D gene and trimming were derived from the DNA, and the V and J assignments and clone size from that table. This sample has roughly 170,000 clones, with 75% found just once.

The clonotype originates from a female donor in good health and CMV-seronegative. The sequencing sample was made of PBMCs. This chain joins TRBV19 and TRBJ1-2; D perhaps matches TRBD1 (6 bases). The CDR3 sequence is CASTPGQYSNYGYTF. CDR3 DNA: TGTGCCAGTACCCCAGGACAGTATTCTAACTATGGCTACACCTTC.